A single TCR beta chain is shown here with its context. The antigen remains undetermined. The CDR3 is 15 amino acids. The record originates from a study of CD8+ T cells in alopecia areata. Study summary: Oral tofacitinib, 5 to 10 mg twice daily, was given in an open-label trial.

The authors sorted CD4+ and CD8+ T cells from PBMCs. After isolation, RNA underwent reverse transcription to generate cDNA as the sequencing template. Method: immunoSEQ multiplex PCR; TCRdb's copy keeps in-frame clones and lacks some. This table holds 150,000 or so clones, around 86% found once. Whole-study results and caveats: Normal scalp had lower clonality than lesional scalp, with alopecia totalis/universalis lesions showing this most strongly.

Source: CD8+ T cells sorted from blood, taken at week 0. The gene calls are TRBV21-1 and TRBJ2-7. TRBV21-1 corresponds to a pseudogene. This TCR derives from a human donor with alopecia areata. The CDR3 DNA is TGTGCCAGCAGAGGTCACGGGACCTACTCCTACGAGCAGTACTTC. Translation gives CASRGHGTYSYEQYF.